A selection of T cell receptor beta chains follows, all from one sample in a study of blood T cells in healthy people across ages. TCRdb recomputed calls from the 5' RACE reads with MiXCR, one row per CDR3 protein. Found here are 1.2 million to 1.5 million distinct CDR3 sequences, approximately 63% of them singletons; the top ten hold 5% to 7%. The source material was blood. Receptors originate from a man younger than 35 in good health. CDR3s include the opening cysteine and the closing phenylalanine or tryptophan. The D gene is left open where the match is weak. Clone size, where shown, is once, few, many, or a class for clones that have expanded.

CDR3nt,CDR3aa,v_gene,abundance,j_gene,d_gene
TGCAGCGTTGTCTCACGGCGGGAGACCCAAGAGACCCAGTACTTC,CSVVSRRETQETQYF,TRBV29-1,NA,TRBJ2-5,TRBD2
TGTGCCAGCAGCCAGGCCCCCGGGGGTAGCATAGGCGGGGAGCTGTTTTTT,CASSQAPGGSIGGELFF,TRBV4-2,few,TRBJ2-2,NA
TGTGCCACCGATAGCACGGAGAGCTCCTACGAGCAGTACTTC,CATDSTESSYEQYF,TRBV10-3,NA,TRBJ2-7,NA
TGCAGCGTTGAAAGCCGCTCTGGAAACACCATATATTTT,CSVESRSGNTIYF,TRBV29-1,once,TRBJ1-3,NA
TGTGCCACCAGTCGACAGGGGGACACCGGGGAGCTGTTTTTT,CATSRQGDTGELFF,TRBV24-1,NA,TRBJ2-2,TRBD1
TGCAGTGCTAATTACTACAATGAGCAGTACTTC,CSANYYNEQYF,TRBV20-1,NA,TRBJ2-7,NA
TGCAGTGCTGCAGACAGGGGGGGACTAGGCGATTCAGAGACCCAGTACTTC,CSAADRGGLGDSETQYF,TRBV20-1,NA,TRBJ2-5,NA
TGTGCCAGCAGTCTAAACTTTTGGGACGGGTCTAATCAGCCCCAGCATTTT,CASSLNFWDGSNQPQHF,TRBV6-1,NA,TRBJ1-5,NA
TGTGCCAGCAGCTACAAGGGGGGAGCTTTAGGCGAGCAGTACTTC,CASSYKGGALGEQYF,TRBV5-5,NA,TRBJ2-7,NA
TGTGCCAGCAGCCACGGGAGCGCCGCCGATACGCAGTATTTT,CASSHGSAADTQYF,TRBV3-1,NA,TRBJ2-3,NA
TGCGCCAGCCGTTCAGGGGGCCATGAGCAGTTCTTC,CASRSGGHEQFF,TRBV10-2,NA,TRBJ2-1,TRBD1
TGCGCCAGCAGCCAAGTCTGGTCAGGGCAATACGAGCAGTACTTC,CASSQVWSGQYEQYF,TRBV4-1,NA,TRBJ2-7,NA
TGCAGCGGTACCGGGACTAGCCCTAATTACAATGAGCAGTTCTTC,CSGTGTSPNYNEQFF,TRBV29-1,NA,TRBJ2-1,TRBD2
TGCAGCGTTGAAGATCTTACCATCTACAATGAGCAGTTCTTC,CSVEDLTIYNEQFF,TRBV29-1,few,TRBJ2-1,NA
TGCAGCCGGACTAGGGAGTACGAGCAGTACTTC,CSRTREYEQYF,TRBV20-1,NA,TRBJ2-7,TRBD2
TGTGCCACCAGCAGAGGATGGCCCAATGAGCAGTACTTC,CATSRGWPNEQYF,TRBV15,NA,TRBJ2-7,NA
TGTGCCAGCAGTTACTCGCGGGCAGGGGCTGCGGATGAGCAGTACTTC,CASSYSRAGAADEQYF,TRBV6-6,NA,TRBJ2-5,NA
TGTGCCAGCAGTGAGAACGGGCACCAAGAGACCCAGTACTTC,CASSENGHQETQYF,TRBV25-1,few,TRBJ2-5,NA
TGTGCCAGCAGTGACGGGGTATTCGAGCAGTACTTC,CASSDGVFEQYF,TRBV12-3/TRBV12-4,NA,TRBJ2-7,NA
TGCGCCAGCAGCATCTCTTTTTTTCCTAGCGGCCCCAGCTCCTACGAGCAGTACTTC,CASSISFFPSGPSSYEQYF,TRBV5-1,NA,TRBJ2-7,TRBD2
TGCAGTGCTAGTCGGGGTCCTAATCAGCCCCAGCATTTT,CSASRGPNQPQHF,TRBV20-1,few,TRBJ1-5,NA
TGTGCCAGCAGTGAGACCCAGCCCCGATACGAGCAGTACTTC,CASSETQPRYEQYF,TRBV7-2,few,TRBJ2-7,NA
TGCGCCAGCAGCCAAGCGCCAGGGGCGGGGGCCGGGGAGCTGTTTTTT,CASSQAPGAGAGELFF,TRBV4-3,NA,TRBJ2-2,NA
TGTGCCAGCAGATCAACTCTCCGGGGGGAGACCCAGTACTTC,CASRSTLRGETQYF,TRBV2,NA,TRBJ2-5,NA
TGTGCCATCAGCCCTAGCGGATGCGAGCAGTACTTC,CAISPSGCEQYF,TRBV10-3,NA,TRBJ2-7,TRBD2
TGCGCCAGCAGCCAAAACCAGGGGAATCAGCCCCAGCATTTT,CASSQNQGNQPQHF,TRBV4-1,NA,TRBJ1-5,NA
TGTGCCGGCAGCTTAGATGCCCGAGCACAGTACTTC,CAGSLDARAQYF,TRBV11-2,NA,TRBJ2-7,NA
TGTGCCAGCAGCCAGTCGTCAGGGGTAAGATACAATGAGCAGTACTTC,CASSQSSGVRYNEQYF,TRBV4-2,once,TRBJ2-7,NA
TGCAGTGCTTCAGGACTAGCGGACTACGAGCAGTACTTC,CSASGLADYEQYF,TRBV20-1,NA,TRBJ2-7,TRBD2
TGTGCCAGCAGCCCACGTTCTTCGGGGGGACTATCCTACAATGAGCAGTTCTTC,CASSPRSSGGLSYNEQFF,TRBV7-9,NA,TRBJ2-1,TRBD2
TGTGCCAGCAGCTTAGCGACGGTGGGGATGGTCACTGAAGCTTTCTTT,CASSLATVGMVTEAFF,TRBV7-2,NA,TRBJ1-1,NA
TGTGCCATCATTGAGTCTTCAGAGAAGTACCAAGAGACCCAGTACTTC,CAIIESSEKYQETQYF,TRBV10-3,once,TRBJ2-5,NA
TGCGCCAGCAGCTTGGAAGGACTAGCGGGGGGCACAGATACGCAGTATTTT,CASSLEGLAGGTDTQYF,TRBV5-1,NA,TRBJ2-3,TRBD2
TGCGCCAGCAGCCAAGAAGTTCGAGCGGGAGGGAATGAGCAGTTCTTC,CASSQEVRAGGNEQFF,TRBV4-1,NA,TRBJ2-1,TRBD2
TGCAGCGTTGATATGGGGGGCGCTGAAGCTTTCTTT,CSVDMGGAEAFF,TRBV29-1,NA,TRBJ1-1,NA
TGCAGTGCTGGGCCCAGGATTACCTCCTACGAGCAGTACTTC,CSAGPRITSYEQYF,TRBV20-1,NA,TRBJ2-7,NA
TGCAGTGCCAGAGACAGGCTCCAAGAGACCCAGTACTTC,CSARDRLQETQYF,TRBV20-1,NA,TRBJ2-5,NA
TGTGCCAGCAGCGACCCGGACAGGGGACCCCTCTATGGCTACACCTTC,CASSDPDRGPLYGYTF,TRBV7-2,NA,TRBJ1-2,TRBD1
TGTGCCAGCAGCTCCCTCGGGACAGGGGATGAAGCTTTCTTT,CASSSLGTGDEAFF,TRBV4-2,NA,TRBJ1-1,TRBD1
TGTGCCAGCAGCCCAGGGGAAAACGGGGAGCTGTTTTTT,CASSPGENGELFF,TRBV7-9,NA,TRBJ2-2,NA
TGCAGCGTTCCCGACGCCCTCTATGGCTACACCTTC,CSVPDALYGYTF,TRBV29-1,few,TRBJ1-2,NA
TGTACCATCGGGACTAGCGGATACAATGAGCAGTTCTTC,CTIGTSGYNEQFF,TRBV6-5,NA,TRBJ2-1,TRBD2